The 30 T cell receptor beta chains below come from one sample, sequenced in a study of breast tumors, draining lymph nodes, adjacent tissues. TCRdb re-called the multiplex PCR reads with MiXCR, one entry per CDR3 protein. The sample includes more than 85,000 distinct CDR3 sequences, around 20% seen only once; the top ten take roughly 1.2%. Samples came from axillary lymph nodes draining the breast cancer. The specimen sequenced was axillary lymph node tissue. The receptors derive from a female donor with breast cancer. Some clones in this sample may be carry-over from other donors' samples.

A note on this clonotype: Given a much more abundant clone one base away, this may be a read error. The genes are TRBV19 and TRBJ2-7; no definite D call. The CDR3 contains 13 residues. Germline lookup yields CDR1 LNHDA and CDR2 SQIVND (reference sequence). The V end was cut by 3 bases, the J end by 3 bases, with 9 bases between. The chain's CDR3 is CASSINGDYEQYF. CDR3 in DNA: TGTGCCAGTAGTATTAACGGAGACTACGAGCAGTACTTC.

This clonotype has a count of ten or more. The chain joins TRBV6-6 to TRBJ1-2; 8 positions match TRBD1. Germline CDR1 is MNHNY and CDR2 is SVGAGI (reference sequence). The CDR3 has 15 amino acids. Germline trimming cut 2 bases from V and 4 bases from J; bases unmatched to any gene: 6. CDR3 in amino acids: CASSYGTGQAYGYTF. In DNA form, the CDR3 reads TGTGCCAGCAGTTACGGGACAGGCCAGGCCTATGGCTACACCTTC.

There are many counts of this clonotype. The gene calls are TRBV10-1 and TRBJ2-1; 7 bases align to TRBD2. The CDR3 has 17 residues. Germline V gives CDR1 WNHNN, CDR2 SYGVQD (reference sequence). The junction had 15 bases not matched to a gene; V was cut back by 3 bases and J by 7 bases. The CDR3: CASSERRRAGSWNEQFF. Here the CDR3 DNA reads TGCGCCAGCAGTGAACGGCGAAGAGCGGGGTCGTGGAATGAGCAGTTCTTC.

Comments on this clonotype: It may be a read error: a sequence one base away is much more abundant. The chain couples TRBV6-6 to TRBJ1-4; 7 bases are shared with TRBD1. Germline-derived CDR1 and CDR2 are MNHNY and SVGAGI (reference sequence). The CDR3 sequence is 16 residues long. CDR3: CASSNPGTATKEKLFF. The CDR3 DNA reads as TGTGCCAGCAGTAACCCAGGGACAGCAACTAAGGAAAAACTGTTTTTT.

The V call is TRBV19, the J call TRBJ1-1; the D is unclear. The CDR3 has 15 residues. Germline values: CDR1 LNHDA, CDR2 SQIVND (reference sequence). With 5 bases removed from V and 7 bases from J, the gap between germline ends came to 20 bases. CDR3 region: CASSASFGSGVEAFF. The CDR3 nucleotides read TGTGCCAGTAGTGCCTCTTTTGGGTCCGGGGTTGAAGCTTTCTTT.

This clonotype came up many times. The rearrangement links TRBV20-1 to TRBJ2-7; TRBD1 might be the D (6 bases). Germline CDR1 DFQATT, CDR2 SNEGSKA (reference sequence). The CDR3 has 14 amino acids. V was clipped by 0 bases and J by 3 bases, with 12 bases between them. CDR3 protein: CSAREGGAFYEQYF. The DNA of the CDR3 is TGCAGTGCTAGAGAAGGGGGAGCTTTCTACGAGCAGTACTTC.

This clonotype appeared many times. The CDR3 here is CAWKTGTGGYEQYF. The CDR3 DNA sequence: TGTGCCTGGAAAACCGGGACAGGGGGATACGAGCAGTACTTC. This rearrangement joins TRBV30 to TRBJ2-7; 11 bases line up with TRBD1. V lost 4 bases to trimming and J lost 4 bases; unmatched junction nucleotides: 6. Looked up from germline, CDR1 is GTSNPN and CDR2 is SVGIG (reference sequence). The CDR3 totals 14 residues.

This clonotype was counted at least ten times. The J gene is TRBJ2-2, the V gene TRBV20-1; TRBD1 agrees at 9 bases. The trim removed 5 bases at V and 5 bases at J, leaving 6 bases unmatched. Per the germline V gene, CDR1 is DFQATT and CDR2 is SNEGSKA (reference sequence). There are 14 residues in the CDR3. The CDR3 nucleotides read TGCAGTGCTCCGCGACAGGGGGGAACCGGGGAGCTGTTTTTT. It codes for CSAPRQGGTGELFF.

In its sample, this clonotype was seen once. A clone one base away is much larger, so this may be a read error. This chain links TRBV6-1 with TRBJ2-7, with 8 bases aligning to TRBD2. CDR3 length: 13 residues. V shed 10 bases and J 6 bases; nucleotides not matched to a gene: 11. The germline CDR1 and CDR2 sequences are MNHNS and SASEGT. The chain's CDR3 is CAIRGGAGCEQYF. The CDR3 nucleotides are TGTGCCATCCGGGGGGGGGCGGGTTGCGAGCAGTACTTC.

The gene calls are TRBV12-5 and TRBJ2-1; D is unclear. This CDR3 has 13 residues. The ends were cut back, 5 bases at V and 7 bases at J, with 12 bases in the middle. CDR1 LGHNT and CDR2 FRNRAP come from the germline V gene. For the CDR3, the DNA is TGTGCTAGTGGTCCCCATCCCCCAAATGAGCAGTTCTTC. Protein product: CASGPHPPNEQFF.

This clonotype was seen repeatedly, ten times or more. The chain has TRBV4-1 and TRBJ2-3, with TRBD2 identical over 9 bases. The CDR3 extends over 15 amino acids. CDR1 is MGHRA, CDR2 YSYEKL, per germline. Unmatched junction bases numbered 4, after V lost 2 bases and J lost 4 bases. This CDR3 reads CASSQPSGVPDTQYF. As DNA, the CDR3 is TGCGCCAGCAGCCAACCTAGCGGGGTACCAGATACGCAGTATTTT.

This clonotype came up many times. CDR3 sequence: CASMRGQDTDTQYF. For the CDR3, the DNA is TGCGCCAGCATGCGGGGACAGGACACAGATACGCAGTATTTT. V and J are TRBV5-1 and TRBJ2-3, with 8 bases aligning to TRBD1. The V gene's germline CDR1 is SGHRS and CDR2 YFSETQ. CDR3 length equals 14 residues. The J segment lost 2 bases and the V segment lost 6 bases, leaving 5 bases of the junction unmatched.

In this sample, this clonotype turned up many times. The chain uses TRBV7-9 and TRBJ1-5, with D possibly TRBD1 on 6 matching bases. Germline assignment: CDR1 SEHNR and CDR2 FQNEAQ (reference sequence). The CDR3 runs 14 residues. Trimming stripped 5 bases from V and 5 bases from J, with 13 bases between. The DNA for the CDR3 is TGTGCCAGCAGCCCGACAGGTGGCGATCAGCCCCAGCATTTT. The encoded protein is CASSPTGGDQPQHF. Full variable domain (outside the CDR3, taken from reference TRBV7-9 and TRBJ1-5): DTGVSQNPRHKITKRGQNVTFRCDPISEHNRLYWYRQTLGQGPEFLTYFQNEAQLEKSRLLSDRFSAERPKGSFSTLEIQRTEQGDSAMYLCASSPTGGDQPQHFGDGTRLSIL.

This clonotype was seen at least ten times. V usage is TRBV10-3 and J usage is TRBJ2-1, with 8 bases lining up with TRBD1. The CDR3 runs to 15 residues. CDR1 is ENHRY and CDR2 is SYGVKD in the germline V gene. Germline trimming cut 11 bases from V and 4 bases from J; bases unmatched to any gene: 13. Here the CDR3 DNA reads TGTGCCGTCAAGGGCGGCAGGGGGCCATACAATGAGCAGTTCTTC. It codes for CAVKGGRGPYNEQFF.

There are a few counts of this clonotype. The V and J genes are TRBV19 and TRBJ1-5; D gene uncertain. V was shortened by 4 bases and J by 0 bases, with 13 bases between the two germline ends. This CDR3 is built from 16 residues. Germline V gives CDR1 LNHDA, CDR2 SQIVND (reference sequence). The CDR3 region has the DNA TGTGCCAGTAGTAAAGTGTGGGCACGTAGCAATCAGCCCCAGCATTTT. Amino acids: CASSKVWARSNQPQHF.

The V gene is TRBV4-1, the J gene TRBJ2-5; weak D call: TRBD1 (7 bases). CDR3 length equals 15 residues. The V end was cut by 0 bases, the J end by 5 bases, with 13 bases between. CDR1 and CDR2 (germline): MGHRA, YSYEKL. The CDR3 region is CASSQDGGGGETQYF. DNA of the CDR3: TGCGCCAGCAGCCAAGATGGAGGGGGCGGCGAGACCCAGTACTTC.

This clonotype was detected ten times or more. The rearrangement links TRBV5-1 to TRBJ1-5; D unclear. The V gene's germline CDR1 is SGHRS and CDR2 YFSETQ. Trimming took off 0 bases at V and 0 bases at J, with 7 bases between the two ends. CDR3 length: 15 amino acids. The CDR3 nucleotides are TGCGCCAGCAGCTTGGATGGGGATAGCAATCAGCCCCAGCATTTT. Protein: CASSLDGDSNQPQHF.

The table lists this clonotype with many counts. The chain combines TRBV20-1 with TRBJ2-5; 16 nucleotides agree with TRBD2. Losses at the gene ends were 4 bases for V and 5 bases for J; bases not matched to a gene: 16. Germline V gene data show CDR1 as DFQATT and CDR2 as SNEGSKA (reference sequence). This CDR3 contains 19 residues. CDR3 coding DNA: TGCAGTGCTATCGAACCGGGACTAGCGGGGGGGTGGATCGGTGAGACCCAGTACTTC. It yields the protein CSAIEPGLAGGWIGETQYF.

This clonotype was seen repeatedly, ten times or more. The chain recombines TRBV3-1 with TRBJ1-3; no clear D. CDR1 and CDR2 from the germline V gene are LGHDT and YNNKEL (reference sequence). V was cut by 6 bases and J by 4 bases, with 13 bases left in between. The CDR3 runs to 14 residues. CDR3 protein: CASSQQRLGNTIYF. CDR3 in DNA: TGTGCCAGCAGTCAACAACGGCTGGGAAACACCATATATTTT.

Details on this clonotype: This sequence may be a read error, since a much larger clone differs from it by one base. This sequence joins TRBV5-1 and TRBJ2-1; 7 bases are a match to TRBD1. J gave up 10 bases and V 0 bases, and 7 bases lay outside the gene matches. The CDR3 has 14 amino acids. Germline values: CDR1 SGHRS, CDR2 YFSETQ. In DNA, the CDR3 is TGCGCCAGCAGCTTGGATGCAGGGGGTGTAGAGCAGTTCTTC. Translation gives CASSLDAGGVEQFF.

In the case of this clonotype: It may be a read error: a sequence one base away is much more abundant. The rearrangement uses TRBV6-1 and TRBJ1-2, with D maybe TRBD1 (5 bases). The V gene's germline CDR1 is MNHNS and CDR2 SASEGT. With 3 bases removed from V and 4 bases from J, the gap between germline ends came to 9 bases. This CDR3 has 13 amino acids. CDR3 bases: TGTGCCAGCAGTGAGGGACGGACCTATGGCTACACCTTC. It is translated as CASSEGRTYGYTF.

The rearrangement links TRBV3-1 to TRBJ1-3; TRBD1 aligns across 8 bases. This CDR3 region has 15 residues. In germline, CDR1 is LGHDT, CDR2 YNNKEL (reference sequence). The V gene end was trimmed by 4 bases and the J gene end by 3 bases; junction bases not matched to a gene: 5. The CDR3 DNA follows: TGTGCCAGCAGCCTGGACAGGGTCGATGGAAACACCATATATTTT. Amino acid sequence: CASSLDRVDGNTIYF.

This clonotype came up many times. The CDR3 DNA reads as TGTGCCAGCAGCCGACAGGGGAATTCACCCCTCCACTTT. Its translation is CASSRQGNSPLHF. The chain links TRBV25-1 to TRBJ1-6; TRBD1 matches at 8 bases. The CDR3 extends over 13 amino acids. The V gene's germline CDR1 is MGHDK and CDR2 SYGVNS. V lost 6 bases and J lost 7; bases outside the gene matches: 2.

This clonotype was recorded a few times. V gene TRBV28 combines with J gene TRBJ1-5; D remains ambiguous. Per germline, CDR1 MDHEN and CDR2 SYDVKM. V lost 3 bases, J lost 4 bases, and 10 bases lay in between. The CDR3 is 14 residues long. CDR3 in amino acids: CASSFSGSNQPQHF. CDR3 sequence (DNA): TGTGCCAGCAGTTTTTCGGGGAGTAATCAGCCCCAGCATTTT.

Ten or more counts support this clonotype. V is TRBV7-2 and J is TRBJ1-5; 7 bases agree with TRBD1. CDR3 length equals 16 residues. Germline trimming cut 1 base from V and 3 bases from J; bases unmatched to any gene: 6. The germline gives CDR1 SGHTA, CDR2 FQGNSA. The CDR3 region has the DNA TGTGCCAGCAGCTTAGTAGGGACAGCCTACAATCAGCCCCAGCATTTT. Protein product: CASSLVGTAYNQPQHF.

This clonotype was detected ten times or more. V is TRBV29-1 and J is TRBJ2-5; D is perhaps TRBD2 (7 bases). The CDR3 loop spans 14 amino acids. The germline V gene has CDR1 SQVTM and CDR2 ANQGSEA. V lost 6 bases and J 3 bases, leaving 17 bases between the germline ends. The CDR3 DNA reads TGCAGCGTGGCCTGGGGGGGGGCTAAAGAGACCCAGTACTTC. Amino acid sequence: CSVAWGGAKETQYF.

Concerning this clonotype itself: The junction shows a germline mismatch at one end, possibly a read error. The CDR3: CASSQNRASGDTIYF. The CDR3, as DNA: TGTGCCAGCAGCCAGAACCGCGCCTCTGGAGACACCATATATTTT. V and J are TRBV3-1 and TRBJ1-3; D is ambiguous. CDR3 length: 15 residues. The V gene's germline CDR1 is LGHDT and CDR2 YNNKEL (reference sequence).

This clonotype came up many times. The chain combines TRBV20-1 with TRBJ1-3; no firm D call. V gave up 6 bases and J gave up 0 bases, with 18 bases separating them. CDR1 is DFQATT and CDR2 is SNEGSKA in the germline V gene (reference sequence). The CDR3 has 16 residues. Here the CDR3 DNA reads TGCAGTGCCAGCCCCCCCGGACGGCGCTCTGGAAACACCATATATTTT. Amino acid sequence: CSASPPGRRSGNTIYF.

The gene calls are TRBV3-1 and TRBJ2-3, with 10 bases lining up with TRBD2. The germline V gene encodes CDR1 LGHDT and CDR2 YNNKEL (reference sequence). Trimming cost V 4 bases and J 4 bases; bases outside gene matches: 14. This CDR3 has 18 amino acids. CDR3 nucleotides: TGTGCCAGCAGCCGGGATCCGATACTAGCGGGATTCGCAGATACGCAGTATTTT. Its translation: CASSRDPILAGFADTQYF.

This clonotype was counted a single time. V usage is TRBV7-9 and J usage is TRBJ2-7; possibly TRBD1 for D (7 bases). Germline assignment: CDR1 SEHNR and CDR2 FQNEAQ (reference sequence). This CDR3 comprises 14 residues. V lost 3 bases and J lost 4, with 13 bases in between. The CDR3 sequence: CASSFRGDGYEQYF. As DNA, the CDR3 is TGTGCCAGCAGCTTCAGGGGGGATGGGTACGAGCAGTACTTC.